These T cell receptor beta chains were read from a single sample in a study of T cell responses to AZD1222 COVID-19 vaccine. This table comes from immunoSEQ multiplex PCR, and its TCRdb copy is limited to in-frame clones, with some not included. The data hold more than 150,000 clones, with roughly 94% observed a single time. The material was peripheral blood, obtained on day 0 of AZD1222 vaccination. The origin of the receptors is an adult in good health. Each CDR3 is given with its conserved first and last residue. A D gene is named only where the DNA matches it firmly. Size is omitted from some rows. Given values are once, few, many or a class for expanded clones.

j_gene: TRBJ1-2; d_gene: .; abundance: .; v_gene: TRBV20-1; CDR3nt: TGCAGTGCTAGTTTATCAGACTATGGCTACACCTTC; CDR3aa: CSASLSDYGYTF
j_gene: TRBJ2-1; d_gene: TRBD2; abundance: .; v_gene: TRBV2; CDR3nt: TGTGCCAGCACCGAGGGGACTAGCGGGAGTTTCAGGGAGCAGTTCTTC; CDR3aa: CASTEGTSGSFREQFF
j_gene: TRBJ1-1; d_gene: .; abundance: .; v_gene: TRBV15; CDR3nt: TGTGCCACCAGCAGAGATTTGAAGGGTGGCACTGAAGCTTTCTTT; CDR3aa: CATSRDLKGGTEAFF
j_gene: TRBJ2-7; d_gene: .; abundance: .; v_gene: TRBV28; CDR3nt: TGTGCCAGCAACTCGGGGCACACCACCGCCAATTACGAGCAGTACTTC; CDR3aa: CASNSGHTTANYEQYF
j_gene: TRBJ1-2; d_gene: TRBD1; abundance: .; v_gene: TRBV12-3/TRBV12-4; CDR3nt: TGTGCCAGCAGCCCTCAGGGGGACTTTGGCTACACCTTC; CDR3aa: CASSPQGDFGYTF
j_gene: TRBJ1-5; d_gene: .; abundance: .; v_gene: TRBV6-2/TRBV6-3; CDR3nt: TGTGCCAGCAGTCCCCTGGGGGCTGGAAATCAGCCCCAGCATTTT; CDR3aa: CASSPLGAGNQPQHF
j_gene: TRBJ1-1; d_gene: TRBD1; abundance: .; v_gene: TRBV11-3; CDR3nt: TGTGCCAGCAGCAGTCGACAGGGTCTTAGGGCTTTCTTT; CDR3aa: CASSSRQGLRAFF
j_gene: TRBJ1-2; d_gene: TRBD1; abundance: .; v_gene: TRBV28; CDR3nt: TGTGCCAGCAGTACCCAGCAGGGGGAGTATGGCTACACCTTC; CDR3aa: CASSTQQGEYGYTF
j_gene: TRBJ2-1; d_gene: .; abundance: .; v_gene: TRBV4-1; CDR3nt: TGCGCCAGCAGCCCGGGAATGGGCTCCTACAATGAGCAGTTCTTC; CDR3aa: CASSPGMGSYNEQFF
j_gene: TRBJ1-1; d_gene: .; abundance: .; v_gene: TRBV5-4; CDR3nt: TGTGCCAGCAGCTTGATCGACAAGGAGGCTGAAGCTTTCTTT; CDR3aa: CASSLIDKEAEAFF
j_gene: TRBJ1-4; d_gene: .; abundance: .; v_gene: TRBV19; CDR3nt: TGTGCCAGTAGTATGGCAGATGCAACTAATGAAAAACTGTTTTTT; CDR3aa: CASSMADATNEKLFF
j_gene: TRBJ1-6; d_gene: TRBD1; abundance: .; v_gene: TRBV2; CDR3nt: TGTGCCAGCAGTATTAACAGGGGAGTAAATTCACCCCTCCACTTT; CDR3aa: CASSINRGVNSPLHF
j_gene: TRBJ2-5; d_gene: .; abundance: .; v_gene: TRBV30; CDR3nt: TGTGCCTGGAGCCGCGCGGAAGAGACCCAGTACTTC; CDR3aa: CAWSRAEETQYF
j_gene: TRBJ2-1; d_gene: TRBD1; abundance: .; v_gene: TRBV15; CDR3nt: TGTGCCACCAGCGATGGACAGGCCCTTTACAATGAGCAGTTCTTC; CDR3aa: CATSDGQALYNEQFF
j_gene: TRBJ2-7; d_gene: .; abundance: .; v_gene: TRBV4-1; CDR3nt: TGCGCCAGCAGCCAAGATGACGGGGACACTTACTCCAGAGAGCAGTACTTC; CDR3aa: CASSQDDGDTYSREQYF
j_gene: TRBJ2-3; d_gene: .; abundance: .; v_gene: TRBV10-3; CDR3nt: TGTGCCATCAGTGCCCTAGATACGCAGTATTTT; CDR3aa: CAISALDTQYF
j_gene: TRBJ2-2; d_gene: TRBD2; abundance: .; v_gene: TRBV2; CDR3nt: TGTGCCAGCCCGGGGGAGGGCGGCACCGGGGAGCTGTTTTTT; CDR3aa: CASPGEGGTGELFF
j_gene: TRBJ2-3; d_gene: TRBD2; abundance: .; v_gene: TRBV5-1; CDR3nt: TGCGCCAGCAGCTGGGGACTAGCGGGATACACAGATACGCAGTATTTT; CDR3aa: CASSWGLAGYTDTQYF
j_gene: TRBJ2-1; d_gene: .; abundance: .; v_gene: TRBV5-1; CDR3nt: TGCGCCAGCAAGGCCCCGGGAGCGTCTTGGAATGAGCAGTTCTTC; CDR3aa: CASKAPGASWNEQFF
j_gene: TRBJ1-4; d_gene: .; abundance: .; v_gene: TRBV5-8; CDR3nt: TGTGCCAGCAGCTTGGTATGGGATGAAAAACTGTTTTTT; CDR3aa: CASSLVWDEKLFF
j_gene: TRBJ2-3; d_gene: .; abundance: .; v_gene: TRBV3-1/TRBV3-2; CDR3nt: TGTGCCAGCAGCTCTATCGGGAGTAGCACAGATACGCAGTATTTT; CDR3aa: CASSSIGSSTDTQYF
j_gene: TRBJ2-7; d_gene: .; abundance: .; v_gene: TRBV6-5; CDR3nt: TGTGCCAGCGCAAGAAACCTAGCCTACGAGCAGTACTTC; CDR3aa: CASARNLAYEQYF
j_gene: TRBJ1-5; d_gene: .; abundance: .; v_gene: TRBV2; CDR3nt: TGTGCCAGCAGTGAAGCGGGGAGGGATCAGCCCCAGCATTTT; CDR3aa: CASSEAGRDQPQHF
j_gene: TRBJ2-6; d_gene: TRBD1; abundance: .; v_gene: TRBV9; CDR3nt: TGTGCCAGCAGCGTCGGACAGGGGAGGGCCAACGTCCTGACTTTC; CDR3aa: CASSVGQGRANVLTF
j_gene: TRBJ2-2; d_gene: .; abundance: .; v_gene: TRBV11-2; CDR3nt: TGTGCCAGCAGCACCCAGGTGGCCGGGGAGCTGTTTTTT; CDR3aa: CASSTQVAGELFF
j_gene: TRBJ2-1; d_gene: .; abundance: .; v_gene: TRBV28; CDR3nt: TGTGCCAGCACCGCGCAGGGAGGATCCTACAATGAGCAGTTCTTC; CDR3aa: CASTAQGGSYNEQFF
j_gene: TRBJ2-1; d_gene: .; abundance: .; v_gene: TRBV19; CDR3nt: TGTGCCAGTAGTCAGGACTACTACAATGAGCAGTTCTTC; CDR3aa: CASSQDYYNEQFF
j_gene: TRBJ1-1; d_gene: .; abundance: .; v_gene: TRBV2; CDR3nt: TGTGCCAGTAACCAGGGGCACACTGAAGCTTTCTTT; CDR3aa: CASNQGHTEAFF
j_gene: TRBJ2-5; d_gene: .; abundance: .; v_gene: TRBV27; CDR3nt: TGTGCCAGCAGTTTAGTCGGGGGGCGGGGATCCCAAGAGACCCAGTACTTC; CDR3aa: CASSLVGGRGSQETQYF
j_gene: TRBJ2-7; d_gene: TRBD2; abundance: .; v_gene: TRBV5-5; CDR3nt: TGTGCCAGCATCCTGGGGAGGGAGAAGCACCACGAGCAGTACTTC; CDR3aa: CASILGREKHHEQYF
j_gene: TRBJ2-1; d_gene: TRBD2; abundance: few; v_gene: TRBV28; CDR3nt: TGTGCCAGCAGTTCCTCTAGCGGGAGGATCTCCTACAATGAGCAGTTCTTC; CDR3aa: CASSSSSGRISYNEQFF
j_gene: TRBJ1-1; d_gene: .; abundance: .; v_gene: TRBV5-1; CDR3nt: TGCGCCAGCAGCTTCACAATTGGGACTGAAGCTTTCTTT; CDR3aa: CASSFTIGTEAFF
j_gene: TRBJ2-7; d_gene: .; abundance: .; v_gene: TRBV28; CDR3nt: TGTGCCAGCAGTTTGTCGGACGGTACCTACGAGCAGTACTTC; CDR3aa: CASSLSDGTYEQYF
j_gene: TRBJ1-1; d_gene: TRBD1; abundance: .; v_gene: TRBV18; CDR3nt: TGTGCCAGCTCACCACGGACAGGGGATGGTAACACTGAAGCTTTCTTT; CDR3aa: CASSPRTGDGNTEAFF
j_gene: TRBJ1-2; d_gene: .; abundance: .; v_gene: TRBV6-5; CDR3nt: TGTGCCAGCAGTCCATTGACGGGATATGGCTACACCTTC; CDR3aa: CASSPLTGYGYTF
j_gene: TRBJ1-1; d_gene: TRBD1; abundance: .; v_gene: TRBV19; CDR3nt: TGTGCATCCGGGACAGGGACGACTGAAGCTTTCTTT; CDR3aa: CASGTGTTEAFF
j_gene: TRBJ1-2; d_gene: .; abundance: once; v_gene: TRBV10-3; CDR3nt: TGTGCCATCAGTGAATCGTCCTCCTATGGCTACACCTTC; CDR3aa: CAISESSSYGYTF
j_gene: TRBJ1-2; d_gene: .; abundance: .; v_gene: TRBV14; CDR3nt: TGTGCCAGCAGCCAAGTTCCCGGGGAAGGCTACACCTTC; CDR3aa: CASSQVPGEGYTF
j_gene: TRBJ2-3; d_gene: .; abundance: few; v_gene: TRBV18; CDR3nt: TGTGCCAGCTCACCAGCCGGGATGAGCACAGATACGCAGTATTTT; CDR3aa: CASSPAGMSTDTQYF
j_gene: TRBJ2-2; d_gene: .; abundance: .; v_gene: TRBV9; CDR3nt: TGTGCCAGCAGTCCCGGAGGGACGGCCACCGGGGAGCTGTTTTTT; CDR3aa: CASSPGGTATGELFF
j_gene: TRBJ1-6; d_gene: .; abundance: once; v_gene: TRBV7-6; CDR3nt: TGTGCCAGCAGCTCTCTGACAGGCCTCAGCTCCTATAATTCACCCCTCCACTTT; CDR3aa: CASSSLTGLSSYNSPLHF
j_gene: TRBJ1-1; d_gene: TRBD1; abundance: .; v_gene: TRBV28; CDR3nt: TGTGCCAGCAGAAAGAGAGGCAGGGGGGAAGCTTTCTTT; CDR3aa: CASRKRGRGEAFF
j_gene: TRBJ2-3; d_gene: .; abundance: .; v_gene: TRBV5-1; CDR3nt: TGCGCCAGCACGTCTTCGGATACGCAGTATTTT; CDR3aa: CASTSSDTQYF
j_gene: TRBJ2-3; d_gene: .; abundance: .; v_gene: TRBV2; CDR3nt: TGTGCCAGTTTAGCGGACTCCGGCACAGATACGCAGTATTTT; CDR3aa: CASLADSGTDTQYF
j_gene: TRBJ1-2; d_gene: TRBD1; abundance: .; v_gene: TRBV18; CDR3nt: TGTGCCAGCTCCCCCTGGCAGGGGGCCGGAGACTATGGCTACACCTTC; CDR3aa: CASSPWQGAGDYGYTF
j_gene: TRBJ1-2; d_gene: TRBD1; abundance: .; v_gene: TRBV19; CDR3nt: TGTGCCAGTCAGAACAGGGGTGGCTATGGCTACACCTTC; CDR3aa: CASQNRGGYGYTF
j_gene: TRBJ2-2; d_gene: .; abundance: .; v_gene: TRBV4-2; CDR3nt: TGTGCCAGCAGCCAAGAAGGACAGAACACCGGGGAGCTGTTTTTT; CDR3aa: CASSQEGQNTGELFF
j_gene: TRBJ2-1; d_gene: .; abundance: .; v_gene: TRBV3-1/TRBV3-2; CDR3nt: TGTGCCAGCAGCCAAGACAGGTACAATGAGCAGTTCTTC; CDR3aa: CASSQDRYNEQFF
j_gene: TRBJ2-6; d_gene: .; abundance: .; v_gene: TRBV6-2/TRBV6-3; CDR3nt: TGTGCCAGCAGCCTGACACTTCGTTGGGCTCGCTCTGGGGCCAACGTCCTGACTTTC; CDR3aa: CASSLTLRWARSGANVLTF
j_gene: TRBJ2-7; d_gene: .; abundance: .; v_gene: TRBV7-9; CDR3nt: TGTGCCAGCAGCACGGCGACTAGTGCGCGGTACTTC; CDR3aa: CASSTATSARYF
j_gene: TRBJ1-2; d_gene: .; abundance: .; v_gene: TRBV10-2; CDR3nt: TGCGCCGCCACCTCCGATTGGGATGGCTATGGCTACACCTTC; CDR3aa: CAATSDWDGYGYTF
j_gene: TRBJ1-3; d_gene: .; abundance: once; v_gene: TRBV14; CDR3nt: TGTGCCAGCAGCGACACAGGCTATGGAAACACCATATATTTT; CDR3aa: CASSDTGYGNTIYF
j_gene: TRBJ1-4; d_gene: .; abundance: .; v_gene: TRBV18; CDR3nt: TGTGCCAGCTCACCAGCCCTTAATGAAAAACTGTTTTTT; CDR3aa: CASSPALNEKLFF
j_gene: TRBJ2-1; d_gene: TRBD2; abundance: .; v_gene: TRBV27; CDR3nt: TGTGCCAGCAGTTTAAGCGGGAGCTCCTACAATGAGCAGTTCTTC; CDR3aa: CASSLSGSSYNEQFF
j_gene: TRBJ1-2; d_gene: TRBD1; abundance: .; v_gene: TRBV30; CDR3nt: TGTGCCTGGAGGGATTGGGGAACAGGGGGCAAGGTTTTTAACTATGGCTACACCTTC; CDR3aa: CAWRDWGTGGKVFNYGYTF
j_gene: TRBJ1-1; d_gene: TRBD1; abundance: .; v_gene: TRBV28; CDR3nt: TGTGCCAGCAGTCGGGACAGCAACACTGAAGCTTTCTTT; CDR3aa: CASSRDSNTEAFF
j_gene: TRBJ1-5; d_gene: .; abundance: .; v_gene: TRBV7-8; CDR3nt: TGTGCCAGCAGCTTATCAAGAGGGGGCAATCAGCCCCAGCATTTT; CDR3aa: CASSLSRGGNQPQHF
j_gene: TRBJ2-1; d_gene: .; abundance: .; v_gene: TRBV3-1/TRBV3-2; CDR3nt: TGTGCCAGCAGCTTCATTAGGAGCTCCTACAATGAGCAGTTCTTC; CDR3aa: CASSFIRSSYNEQFF